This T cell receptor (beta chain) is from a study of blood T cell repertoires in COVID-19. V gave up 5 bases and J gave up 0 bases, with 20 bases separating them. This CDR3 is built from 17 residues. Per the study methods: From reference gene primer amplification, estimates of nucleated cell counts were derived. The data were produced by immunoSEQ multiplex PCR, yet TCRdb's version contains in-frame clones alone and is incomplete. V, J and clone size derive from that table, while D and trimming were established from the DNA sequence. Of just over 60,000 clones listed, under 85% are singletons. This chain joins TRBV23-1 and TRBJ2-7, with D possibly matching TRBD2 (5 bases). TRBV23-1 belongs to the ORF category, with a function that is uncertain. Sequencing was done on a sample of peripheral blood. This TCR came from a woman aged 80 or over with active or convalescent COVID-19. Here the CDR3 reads CASSNPDGGFSSYEQYF. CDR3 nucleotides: TGCGCCAGCAGTAATCCGGACGGAGGATTCAGCTCCTACGAGCAGTACTTC.